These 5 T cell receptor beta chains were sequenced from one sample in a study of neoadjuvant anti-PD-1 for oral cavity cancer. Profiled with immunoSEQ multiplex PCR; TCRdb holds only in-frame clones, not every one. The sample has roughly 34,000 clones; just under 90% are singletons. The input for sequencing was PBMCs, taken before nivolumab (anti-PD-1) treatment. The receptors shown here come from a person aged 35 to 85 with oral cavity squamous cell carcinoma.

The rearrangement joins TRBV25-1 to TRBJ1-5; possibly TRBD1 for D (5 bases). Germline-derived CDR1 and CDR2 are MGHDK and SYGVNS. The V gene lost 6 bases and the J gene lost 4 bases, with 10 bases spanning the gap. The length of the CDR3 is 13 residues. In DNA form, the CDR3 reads TGTGCCAGCAGGGGCCAGGGTAATCAGCCCCAGCATTTT. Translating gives CASRGQGNQPQHF.

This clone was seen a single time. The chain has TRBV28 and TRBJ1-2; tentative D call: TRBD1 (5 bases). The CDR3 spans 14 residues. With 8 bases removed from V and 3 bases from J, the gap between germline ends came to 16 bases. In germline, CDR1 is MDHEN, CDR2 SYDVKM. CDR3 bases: TGTGCCAGCGGAACTTTTCCGGGGGACTATGGCTACACCTTC. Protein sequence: CASGTFPGDYGYTF.

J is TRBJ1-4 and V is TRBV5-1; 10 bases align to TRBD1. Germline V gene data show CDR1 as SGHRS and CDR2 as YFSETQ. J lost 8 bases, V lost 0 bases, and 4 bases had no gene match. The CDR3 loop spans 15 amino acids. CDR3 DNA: TGCGCCAGCAGCTTGGGCGGGACAGGGGAAGAAAAACTGTTTTTT. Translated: CASSLGGTGEEKLFF.

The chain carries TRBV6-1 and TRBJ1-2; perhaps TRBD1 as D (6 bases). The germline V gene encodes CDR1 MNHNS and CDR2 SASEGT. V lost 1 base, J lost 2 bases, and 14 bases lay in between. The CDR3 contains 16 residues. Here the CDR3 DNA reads TGTGCCAGCAGTGAAGGTGGTAGGGGGGGGAACTATGGCTACACCTTC. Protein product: CASSEGGRGGNYGYTF.

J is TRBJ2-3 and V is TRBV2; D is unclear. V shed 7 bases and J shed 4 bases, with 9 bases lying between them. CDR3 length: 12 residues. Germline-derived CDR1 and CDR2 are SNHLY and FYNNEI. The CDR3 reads CASKGFSDTQYF. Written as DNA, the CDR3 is TGTGCCAGCAAGGGTTTCTCAGATACGCAGTATTTT.